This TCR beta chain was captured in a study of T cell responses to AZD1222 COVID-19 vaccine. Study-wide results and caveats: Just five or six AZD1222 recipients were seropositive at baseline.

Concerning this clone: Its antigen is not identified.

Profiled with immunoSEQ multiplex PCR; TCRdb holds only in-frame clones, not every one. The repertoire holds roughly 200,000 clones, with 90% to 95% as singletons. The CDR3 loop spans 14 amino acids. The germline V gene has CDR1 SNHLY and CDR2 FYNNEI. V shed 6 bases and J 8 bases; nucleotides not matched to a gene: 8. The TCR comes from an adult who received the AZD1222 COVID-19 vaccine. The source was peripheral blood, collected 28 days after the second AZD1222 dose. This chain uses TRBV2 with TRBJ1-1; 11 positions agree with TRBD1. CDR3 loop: CASRQDRGRSEAFF. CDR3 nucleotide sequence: TGTGCCAGCAGGCAGGACAGGGGGCGGTCCGAAGCTTTCTTT.